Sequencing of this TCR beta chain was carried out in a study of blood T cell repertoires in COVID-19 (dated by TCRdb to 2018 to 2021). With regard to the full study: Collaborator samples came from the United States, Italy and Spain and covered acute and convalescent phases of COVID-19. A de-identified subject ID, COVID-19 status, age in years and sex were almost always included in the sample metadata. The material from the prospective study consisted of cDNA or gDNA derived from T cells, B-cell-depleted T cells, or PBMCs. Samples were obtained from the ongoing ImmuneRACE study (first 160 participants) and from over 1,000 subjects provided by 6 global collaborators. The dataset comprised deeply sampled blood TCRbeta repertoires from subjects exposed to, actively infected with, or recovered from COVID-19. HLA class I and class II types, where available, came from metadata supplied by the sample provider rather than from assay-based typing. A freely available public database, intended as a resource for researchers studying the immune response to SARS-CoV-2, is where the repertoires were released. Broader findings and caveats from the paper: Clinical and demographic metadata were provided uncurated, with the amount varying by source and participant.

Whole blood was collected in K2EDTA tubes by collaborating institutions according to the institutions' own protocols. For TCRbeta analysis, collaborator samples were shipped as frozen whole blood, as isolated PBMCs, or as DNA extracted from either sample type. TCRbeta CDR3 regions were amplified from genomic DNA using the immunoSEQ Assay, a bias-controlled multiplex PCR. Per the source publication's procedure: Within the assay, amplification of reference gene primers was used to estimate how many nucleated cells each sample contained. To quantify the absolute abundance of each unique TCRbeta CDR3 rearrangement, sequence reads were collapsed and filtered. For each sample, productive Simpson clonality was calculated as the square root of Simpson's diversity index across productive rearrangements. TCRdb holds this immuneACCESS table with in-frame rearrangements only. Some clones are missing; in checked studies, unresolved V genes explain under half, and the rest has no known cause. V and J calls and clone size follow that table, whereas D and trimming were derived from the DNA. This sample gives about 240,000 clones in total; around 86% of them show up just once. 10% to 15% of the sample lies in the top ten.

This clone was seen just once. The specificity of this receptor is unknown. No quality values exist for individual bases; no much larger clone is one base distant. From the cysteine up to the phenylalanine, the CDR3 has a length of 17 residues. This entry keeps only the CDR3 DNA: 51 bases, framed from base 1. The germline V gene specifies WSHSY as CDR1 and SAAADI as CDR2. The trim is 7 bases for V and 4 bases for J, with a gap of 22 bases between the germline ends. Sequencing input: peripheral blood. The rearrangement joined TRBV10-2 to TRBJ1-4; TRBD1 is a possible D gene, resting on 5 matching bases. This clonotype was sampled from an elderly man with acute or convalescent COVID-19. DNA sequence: TGCGCCAGCACCCGTCGACGTAAACAGGACTATAATGAAAAACTGTTTTTT. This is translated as CASTRRRKQDYNEKLFF.